What follows are 27 T cell receptor beta chains derived from one specimen sequenced in a study of shared clonotypes between healthy human individuals. Only in-frame clones appear in the TCRdb table, and some are missing; sequencing was by immunoSEQ multiplex PCR. The sample includes over 700,000 clones, 72% seen only once; the top ten take about 1.8%. The source material was memory CD4+ T cells sorted from blood. Described subset: CD45RA-negative fraction. The receptors were gathered from a woman in her thirties in good health.

The chain joins TRBV2 to TRBJ2-3, with 11 bases lining up with TRBD2. The germline V gene encodes CDR1 SNHLY and CDR2 FYNNEI. The CDR3 sequence is 16 residues long. Trimming cost V 5 bases and J 4 bases; bases outside gene matches: 8. The CDR3 DNA follows: TGTGCCAGCAGTTCAACTAGCGGGAGTAGGGCAGATACGCAGTATTTT. It encodes CASSSTSGSRADTQYF.

The chain employs TRBV7-9 and TRBJ2-2, with 9 bases matching TRBD1. CDR1 and CDR2 (germline): SEHNR, FQNEAQ (reference sequence). The CDR3 is 17 residues long. V lost 5 bases to trimming and J lost 4 bases; unmatched junction nucleotides: 11. The DNA of the CDR3 is TGTGCCAGCAGCCCACCGGGACAGGGATCGGTCACCGGGGAGCTGTTTTTT. Translated: CASSPPGQGSVTGELFF.

The chain employs TRBV5-4 and TRBJ1-2; possibly TRBD1 for D (5 bases). The ends were cut back, 4 bases at V and 5 bases at J, with 12 bases in the middle. CDR3 length: 13 residues. Germline V gene data show CDR1 as SGHNT and CDR2 as YYREEE (reference sequence). DNA for the CDR3: TGTGCCAGCAGCCCCCAAGGGGAGTATGGCTACACCTTC. As protein: CASSPQGEYGYTF.

This clone was observed a few times. CDR3 bases: TGTGCCAGCAGCCCGAAGATTGACGGGAGGCGCTACGAGCAGTACTTC. Protein product: CASSPKIDGRRYEQYF. The chain uses TRBV11-2 and TRBJ2-7; 7 nucleotides align to TRBD2. Germline CDR1 is SGHAT and CDR2 is FQNNGV. Trimming cost V 5 bases and J 3 bases; bases outside gene matches: 13. This CDR3 is 16 amino acids long.

This clone has only a few counts. Different DNA sequences within this sample yield the same CDR3. The chain has TRBV27 and TRBJ1-1; D is ambiguous. V dropped 0 bases and J dropped 1 base, with 12 bases sitting between them. Germline V CDR1 and CDR2: MNHEY, SMNVEV (reference sequence). The CDR3 is made up of 16 amino acids. The DNA of the CDR3 is TGTGCCAGCAGTTTATCCGCCGCGGCAGAGAACACTGAAGCTTTCTTT. It translates to CASSLSAAAENTEAFF.

The chain couples TRBV5-1 to TRBJ1-2; TRBD1 matches 7 bases. Germline-derived CDR1 and CDR2 are SGHRS and YFSETQ. The CDR3 is made up of 14 amino acids. V shed 4 bases and J 8 bases; nucleotides not matched to a gene: 11. The CDR3 sequence is CASSPATGVIGYTF. CDR3 sequence (DNA): TGCGCCAGCAGCCCTGCTACAGGGGTGATAGGCTACACCTTC.

The V and J genes are TRBV18 and TRBJ2-7; D not certain. Germline CDR1 is KGHSH and CDR2 is LQKENI. This CDR3 spans 14 amino acids. The ends were cut back, 2 bases at V and 0 bases at J, with 8 bases in the middle. The CDR3 region is CASSPITDSYEQYF. The CDR3, as DNA: TGTGCCAGCTCACCAATTACGGACTCCTACGAGCAGTACTTC.

The chain employs TRBV4-1 and TRBJ2-2, with 8 bases identical to TRBD2. The CDR3 extends over 16 amino acids. CDR1 is MGHRA, CDR2 YSYEKL, per germline. Trimming removed 4 bases from V and 5 bases from J; junction bases left unmatched: 9. The CDR3 sequence: CASSLQAGGGTGELFF. CDR3 DNA: TGCGCCAGCAGCCTTCAGGCGGGAGGTGGGACCGGGGAGCTGTTTTTT.

The J gene is TRBJ2-7, the V gene TRBV18; D is possibly TRBD1 or TRBD2 (5 bases each). The CDR3 consists of 12 residues. Germline V gene sequence: CDR1 KGHSH, CDR2 LQKENI. The V and J ends lost 8 bases and 3 bases respectively, with 11 bases between them. CDR3 residues: CASGDGNYEQYF. The CDR3 nucleotides read TGTGCCAGCGGGGACGGGAACTACGAGCAGTACTTC.

This clone has a handful of counts. The chain combines TRBV7-9 with TRBJ1-2; 7 bases align to TRBD1. The germline gives CDR1 SEHNR, CDR2 FQNEAQ (reference sequence). With 1 base clipped from V and 5 bases from J, the junction kept 7 bases outside the gene matches. This CDR3 region has 15 residues. The CDR3 DNA is TGTGCCAGCAGCTTAGGCGGGGACAGTCCTTATGGCTACACCTTC. As protein: CASSLGGDSPYGYTF. Full variable domain (outside the CDR3, taken from reference TRBV7-9 and TRBJ1-2): DTGVSQNPRHKITKRGQNVTFRCDPISEHNRLYWYRQTLGQGPEFLTYFQNEAQLEKSRLLSDRFSAERPKGSFSTLEIQRTEQGDSAMYLCASSLGGDSPYGYTFGSGTRLTVV.

The chain is built from TRBV4-2 and TRBJ2-2; no firm D call. Trimming cost V 0 bases and J 0 bases, with 14 bases left between them. Germline V gene sequence: CDR1 LGHNA, CDR2 YNFKEQ. This CDR3 spans 18 amino acids. CDR3 region: CASSQDLGPTANTGELFF. CDR3 DNA sequence: TGTGCCAGCAGCCAAGATCTTGGCCCGACCGCGAACACCGGGGAGCTGTTTTTT.

The chain carries TRBV25-1 and TRBJ1-1; 7 bases are shared with TRBD1. The CDR3 sequence is 14 residues long. The V gene's germline CDR1 is MGHDK and CDR2 SYGVNS. V gave up 4 bases and J gave up 4 bases; unmatched junction bases: 6. DNA of the CDR3: TGTGCCAGCAGTGGAGCAGGGGGTTTCACTGAAGCTTTCTTT. Translating it yields CASSGAGGFTEAFF.

In DNA, the CDR3 is TGTGCCAGCAGCCCCGCGGGAAACGAGCAGTACTTC. Encoded protein: CASSPAGNEQYF. The V and J genes are TRBV11-2 and TRBJ2-7; maybe TRBD2 (6 bases). The germline V gene encodes CDR1 SGHAT and CDR2 FQNNGV. CDR3 size: 12 residues. Trimming shortened V by 5 bases and J by 5 bases, and 10 bases separated the two germline ends.

The chain uses TRBV25-1 and TRBJ2-5, with 13 bases matching TRBD2. The J call may be faulty, since TRBJ2-7 better matches the DNA end. Germline CDR1 MGHDK, CDR2 SYGVNS. The length of the CDR3 is 15 residues. Here the CDR3 DNA reads TGTGCCAGCAGTGAGACTAGCGGGAGGAGGAACGAGCAGTACTTC. It specifies CASSETSGRRNEQYF.

The rearrangement uses TRBV28 and TRBJ1-2; maybe TRBD1 (6 bases). Looked up from germline, CDR1 is MDHEN and CDR2 is SYDVKM. The CDR3 runs 12 residues. Trimming pared 6 bases from V and 7 bases from J, leaving 12 bases between. DNA of the CDR3: TGTGCCAGCAGCCCAACACAGGGTGGCTACACCTTC. This codes for CASSPTQGGYTF.

The chain has TRBV6-6 and TRBJ1-4; D possibly corresponds to TRBD1 (5 bases). This CDR3 comprises 16 residues. The V and J ends lost 5 bases and 1 base respectively, with 14 bases between them. CDR1 is MNHNY and CDR2 is SVGAGI in the germline V gene (reference sequence). The CDR3 loop reads CASSTQGSGTNEKLFF. CDR3 in DNA: TGTGCCAGCAGTACTCAGGGTAGTGGAACTAATGAAAAACTGTTTTTT.

The chain has TRBV5-1 and TRBJ2-7, with TRBD2 identical over 11 bases. The CDR3 consists of 16 residues. The V gene's germline CDR1 is SGHRS and CDR2 YFSETQ. With 4 bases clipped from V and 3 bases from J, the junction kept 9 bases outside the gene matches. The CDR3 region has the DNA TGCGCCAGCAGCCGGGACCTAGCGGGAGGAAACTACGAGCAGTACTTC. Translating gives CASSRDLAGGNYEQYF.

The V and J genes are TRBV7-2 and TRBJ2-7; TRBD2 matches at 10 bases. CDR1 and CDR2 (germline): SGHTA, FQGNSA. V lost 8 bases and J lost 6; bases outside the gene matches: 13. This CDR3 contains 15 residues. The CDR3 DNA reads as TGTGCCAGCGCCTGGTGGCTAGCGGGGGACCCCGAGCAGTACTTC. Its translation: CASAWWLAGDPEQYF.

About this clone: This specimen includes other DNA sequences encoding the same CDR3. The V call is TRBV4-1, the J call TRBJ2-7; D remains unclear. Germline CDR1 is MGHRA and CDR2 is YSYEKL. V lost 0 bases and J 4 bases, leaving 1 base between the germline ends. The CDR3 is 11 amino acids. The CDR3 here is CASSQEYEQYF. The CDR3 DNA is TGCGCCAGCAGCCAAGAGTACGAGCAGTACTTC.

The rearrangement joins TRBV4-1 to TRBJ2-3, with 8 bases fitting TRBD2. This CDR3 has 15 amino acids. The V gene end was trimmed by 4 bases and the J gene end by 0 bases; junction bases not matched to a gene: 3. Germline CDR1 MGHRA, CDR2 YSYEKL. DNA of the CDR3: TGCGCCAGCAGCCCCGGACTAGCTAGCACAGATACGCAGTATTTT. Translation gives CASSPGLASTDTQYF.

The chain carries TRBV5-5 and TRBJ1-4; D call uncertain. This CDR3 region has 14 residues. V gave up 4 bases and J gave up 9 bases, with 16 bases separating them. Germline V gives CDR1 SGHKS, CDR2 YYEKEE (reference sequence). CDR3 in amino acids: CASSSGVGIKKLFF. Here the CDR3 DNA reads TGTGCCAGCAGCAGTGGAGTGGGAATCAAAAAACTGTTTTTT. Full variable domain (rest looked up from reference TRBV5-5 and TRBJ1-4): DAGVTQSPTHLIKTRGQQVTLRCSPISGHKSVSWYQQVLGQGPQFIFQYYEKEERGRGNFPDRFSARQFPNYSSELNVNALLLGDSALYLCASSSGVGIKKLFFGSGTQLSVL.

The rearrangement joins TRBV5-8 to TRBJ2-3; no firm D call. From germline, CDR1 is SGHTS and CDR2 YDEGEE. This CDR3 region has 13 residues. The ends were cut back, 4 bases at V and 6 bases at J, with 12 bases in the middle. CDR3 amino acids: CASSGWNMDTQYF. DNA of the CDR3: TGTGCCAGCAGCGGCTGGAATATGGATACGCAGTATTTT.

The chain uses TRBV7-8 and TRBJ2-7; 7 bases agree with TRBD2. The CDR3 has 16 residues. V lost 1 base, J lost 2 bases, and 8 bases stayed unmatched. Germline lookup yields CDR1 SGHVS and CDR2 FQNEAQ. CDR3 coding DNA: TGTGCCAGCAGCTTAGTTCGAGCGGGATCCGCCTACGAGCAGTACTTC. This translates into CASSLVRAGSAYEQYF. The variable domain in full, with the rest retrieved from reference TRBV7-8 and TRBJ2-7, is GAGVSQSPRYKVAKRGQDVALRCDPISGHVSLFWYQQALGQGPEFLTYFQNEAQLDKSGLPSDRFFAERPEGSVSTLKIQRTQQEDSAVYLCASSLVRAGSAYEQYFGPGTRLTVT.

The genes are TRBV29-1 and TRBJ2-7; 10 bases are shared with TRBD2. The germline V gene encodes CDR1 SQVTM and CDR2 ANQGSEA. This CDR3 is 15 amino acids long. After removal of 5 bases from V and 3 bases from J, the junction contained 10 bases not matched to a gene. DNA of the CDR3: TGCAGCGTTTCGTCTTCGACTAGCGGGCACTACGAGCAGTACTTC. It is translated as CSVSSSTSGHYEQYF.

This clone was seen a few times. The chain is built from TRBV19 and TRBJ2-7, with 10 bases that match TRBD1. The CDR3 totals 16 residues. CDR1 is LNHDA, CDR2 SQIVND, per germline (reference sequence). Trimming took 8 bases from V and 3 from J; bases not matched to a gene: 13. The CDR3 nucleotides read TGTGCCAGTCGACAGGGGGCAGCGGGCCCGCTCTACGAGCAGTACTTC. It is translated as CASRQGAAGPLYEQYF.

The gene calls are TRBV6-4 and TRBJ2-1; 15 bases fit TRBD2. The CDR3 runs 16 residues. Looked up from germline, CDR1 is MRHNA and CDR2 is SNTAGT. The trim removed 2 bases at V and 12 bases at J, leaving 8 bases unmatched. The CDR3 region is CASSDTGLAGGPGQFF. The CDR3 nucleotides are TGTGCCAGCAGTGACACCGGACTAGCGGGAGGGCCGGGGCAGTTCTTC.

The chain couples TRBV7-9 to TRBJ2-5; no clear D gene. Germline V CDR1 and CDR2: SEHNR, FQNEAQ (reference sequence). The V and J ends lost 2 bases and 2 bases respectively, with 12 bases between them. The CDR3 spans 15 residues. This chain's CDR3 is CASSLTGERQETQYF. In nucleotides, the CDR3 is TGTGCCAGCAGCTTAACTGGGGAACGGCAAGAGACCCAGTACTTC.